Listed below are T cell receptor beta chains from one sample, sequenced in a study of cytomegalovirus exposure and HLA in healthy donors. The data were produced by immunoSEQ multiplex PCR, yet TCRdb's version contains in-frame clones alone and is incomplete. The sample carries just over 150,000 clones, 60% to 80% recorded once. Input material: PBMCs. Receptor source: a woman aged 45 to 65 in good health and CMV-seropositive. CDR3s include the opening cysteine and the closing phenylalanine or tryptophan. The order of the fields is V gene, D gene, J gene, clone size, CDR3 protein, CDR3 DNA. D genes are given only for firm matches. Expanded clones are given a class, and other clones once, few, many or no size at all.

V gene: TRBV28; D gene: NA; J gene: TRBJ1-6; clone size: NA; CDR3 protein: CASSFRRSPLHF; CDR3 DNA: TGTGCCAGCAGTTTCCGTCGTTCACCCCTCCACTTT
V gene: TRBV27; D gene: NA; J gene: TRBJ1-2; clone size: few; CDR3 protein: CASSSTTTTYGYTF; CDR3 DNA: TGTGCCAGCAGTTCCACTACTACCACCTATGGCTACACCTTC
V gene: TRBV7-8; D gene: NA; J gene: TRBJ2-2; clone size: NA; CDR3 protein: CASSPSRNTGELFF; CDR3 DNA: TGTGCCAGCAGCCCCTCCCGGAACACCGGGGAGCTGTTTTTT
V gene: TRBV19; D gene: TRBD1; J gene: TRBJ1-4; clone size: NA; CDR3 protein: CASSAGQIVATNEKLFF; CDR3 DNA: TGTGCCAGTAGTGCGGGACAGATAGTCGCAACTAATGAAAAACTGTTTTTT
V gene: TRBV29-1; D gene: NA; J gene: TRBJ1-5; clone size: NA; CDR3 protein: CSVQENSNQPQHF; CDR3 DNA: TGCAGCGTCCAGGAAAATAGCAATCAGCCCCAGCATTTT
V gene: TRBV28; D gene: NA; J gene: TRBJ2-7; clone size: NA; CDR3 protein: CASSSWGVYEQYF; CDR3 DNA: TGTGCCAGCAGTTCTTGGGGCGTCTACGAGCAGTACTTC
V gene: TRBV7-8; D gene: NA; J gene: TRBJ1-6; clone size: NA; CDR3 protein: CASSLGQGRGSPLHF; CDR3 DNA: TGTGCCAGCAGCTTAGGTCAGGGGAGAGGTTCACCCCTCCACTTT
V gene: TRBV6-4; D gene: TRBD1; J gene: TRBJ2-1; clone size: few; CDR3 protein: CASSEGSGQGGNEQFF; CDR3 DNA: TGTGCCAGCAGTGAGGGTAGCGGACAGGGAGGAAATGAGCAGTTCTTC
V gene: TRBV7-2; D gene: NA; J gene: TRBJ1-1; clone size: NA; CDR3 protein: CASSLSGVEAFF; CDR3 DNA: TGTGCCAGCAGCTTATCGGGGGTCGAAGCTTTCTTT
V gene: TRBV29-1; D gene: NA; J gene: TRBJ2-3; clone size: NA; CDR3 protein: CSGAQQGTTDTQYF; CDR3 DNA: TGCAGCGGCGCCCAACAGGGAACCACAGATACGCAGTATTTT
V gene: TRBV25-1; D gene: TRBD2; J gene: TRBJ2-3; clone size: few; CDR3 protein: CASSSGLAINTDTQYF; CDR3 DNA: TGTGCCAGCAGTTCGGGACTAGCAATTAACACAGATACGCAGTATTTT
V gene: TRBV10-3; D gene: TRBD2; J gene: TRBJ2-3; clone size: NA; CDR3 protein: CAISETSGGATDTQYF; CDR3 DNA: TGTGCCATCAGTGAGACTAGCGGGGGGGCCACAGATACGCAGTATTTT
V gene: TRBV28; D gene: TRBD1; J gene: TRBJ1-2; clone size: NA; CDR3 protein: CASSLRGYGYTF; CDR3 DNA: TGTGCCAGCAGTCTCAGGGGGTATGGCTACACCTTC
V gene: TRBV18; D gene: TRBD2; J gene: TRBJ2-7; clone size: few; CDR3 protein: CASHTSGSNEQYF; CDR3 DNA: TGTGCCAGTCACACTAGCGGGAGCAACGAGCAGTACTTC
V gene: TRBV10-3; D gene: TRBD1; J gene: TRBJ1-5; clone size: NA; CDR3 protein: CAIKDGQDNQPQHF; CDR3 DNA: TGTGCCATCAAAGATGGACAGGACAATCAGCCCCAGCATTTT
V gene: TRBV7-2; D gene: TRBD2; J gene: TRBJ2-5; clone size: NA; CDR3 protein: CASSLGGLAETQYF; CDR3 DNA: TGTGCCAGCAGCTTGGGGGGGTTAGCAGAGACCCAGTACTTC
V gene: TRBV4-3; D gene: NA; J gene: TRBJ2-2; clone size: NA; CDR3 protein: CASRASYTGELFF; CDR3 DNA: TGCGCCAGCAGGGCTTCCTACACCGGGGAGCTGTTTTTT
V gene: TRBV11-2; D gene: NA; J gene: TRBJ2-7; clone size: NA; CDR3 protein: CASSLRQGRGSYEQYF; CDR3 DNA: TGTGCCAGCAGCTTGCGACAGGGCCGGGGGAGCTACGAGCAGTACTTC
V gene: TRBV13; D gene: TRBD1; J gene: TRBJ1-2; clone size: NA; CDR3 protein: CASSAQPPGGYGYTF; CDR3 DNA: TGTGCCAGCAGCGCCCAACCACCAGGGGGCTATGGCTACACCTTC
V gene: TRBV7-8; D gene: TRBD1; J gene: TRBJ2-2; clone size: NA; CDR3 protein: CASSLRLTRTGGVGSTGELFF; CDR3 DNA: TGTGCCAGCAGCCTCCGGCTGACTAGAACAGGGGGCGTTGGGTCAACCGGGGAGCTGTTTTTT
V gene: TRBV7-8; D gene: NA; J gene: TRBJ2-5; clone size: NA; CDR3 protein: CASSLLSRGETQYF; CDR3 DNA: TGTGCCAGCAGCTTATTGAGCAGGGGAGAGACCCAGTACTTC
V gene: TRBV4-2; D gene: NA; J gene: TRBJ1-1; clone size: once; CDR3 protein: CASSFRTENTEAFF; CDR3 DNA: TGTGCCAGCAGCTTCCGGACAGAGAACACTGAAGCTTTCTTT
V gene: TRBV5-1; D gene: NA; J gene: TRBJ2-2; clone size: few; CDR3 protein: CASSLLHTGELFF; CDR3 DNA: TGCGCCAGCAGCTTGCTCCACACCGGGGAGCTGTTTTTT
V gene: TRBV19; D gene: TRBD1; J gene: TRBJ1-1; clone size: NA; CDR3 protein: CASSTGGVWNTEAFF; CDR3 DNA: TGTGCCAGTAGCACAGGGGGCGTGTGGAACACTGAAGCTTTCTTT
V gene: TRBV20-1; D gene: NA; J gene: TRBJ2-7; clone size: NA; CDR3 protein: CSAAGVEQYF; CDR3 DNA: TGCAGTGCTGCGGGCGTGGAGCAGTACTTC
V gene: TRBV6-5; D gene: TRBD1; J gene: TRBJ2-1; clone size: once; CDR3 protein: CASSTHRGLNEQFF; CDR3 DNA: TGTGCCAGCAGTACACACAGGGGGCTGAATGAGCAGTTCTTC
V gene: TRBV19; D gene: TRBD1; J gene: TRBJ1-2; clone size: NA; CDR3 protein: CASSGGQGVNGYTF; CDR3 DNA: TGTGCCAGTAGTGGCGGACAGGGGGTGAACGGCTACACCTTC
V gene: TRBV29-1; D gene: NA; J gene: TRBJ1-1; clone size: NA; CDR3 protein: CSAAIPGWNTEAFF; CDR3 DNA: TGCAGCGCGGCTATCCCAGGGTGGAACACTGAAGCTTTCTTT
V gene: TRBV11-3; D gene: NA; J gene: TRBJ2-1; clone size: NA; CDR3 protein: CASSRVGGYNEQFF; CDR3 DNA: TGTGCCAGCAGCCGCGTAGGGGGATACAATGAGCAGTTCTTC
V gene: TRBV13; D gene: TRBD2; J gene: TRBJ2-7; clone size: NA; CDR3 protein: CASSPPSGSAYEQYF; CDR3 DNA: TGTGCCAGCAGCCCCCCTAGCGGAAGTGCCTACGAGCAGTACTTC
V gene: TRBV11-2; D gene: NA; J gene: TRBJ1-5; clone size: NA; CDR3 protein: CASSFSGGNQPQHF; CDR3 DNA: TGTGCCAGCAGCTTCTCAGGGGGCAATCAGCCCCAGCATTTT
V gene: TRBV7-2; D gene: NA; J gene: TRBJ2-3; clone size: NA; CDR3 protein: CASSLGPDTQYF; CDR3 DNA: TGTGCCAGCAGCTTAGGGCCCGATACGCAGTATTTT
V gene: TRBV5-1; D gene: NA; J gene: TRBJ2-2; clone size: once; CDR3 protein: CASSLSFANTGELFF; CDR3 DNA: TGCGCCAGCAGCTTGTCTTTCGCGAACACCGGGGAGCTGTTTTTT
V gene: TRBV5-4; D gene: NA; J gene: TRBJ2-7; clone size: once; CDR3 protein: CASSFPQGKQYF; CDR3 DNA: TGTGCCAGCAGCTTTCCTCAGGGTAAGCAGTACTTC
V gene: TRBV6-5; D gene: NA; J gene: TRBJ2-7; clone size: NA; CDR3 protein: CATRSGPYEQYF; CDR3 DNA: TGTGCCACTCGGTCAGGGCCCTACGAGCAGTACTTC
V gene: TRBV5-4; D gene: TRBD2; J gene: TRBJ2-7; clone size: NA; CDR3 protein: CASSYPRSGRAGEQYF; CDR3 DNA: TGTGCCAGCAGTTACCCGCGGAGCGGGAGGGCGGGCGAGCAGTACTTC
V gene: TRBV2; D gene: NA; J gene: TRBJ1-5; clone size: NA; CDR3 protein: CASSDLTVFNQPQHF; CDR3 DNA: TGTGCCAGCAGTGACTTGACAGTTTTCAATCAGCCCCAGCATTTT
V gene: TRBV2; D gene: TRBD2; J gene: TRBJ2-1; clone size: NA; CDR3 protein: CASTLTSGRAPYNEQFF; CDR3 DNA: TGTGCCAGCACCTTGACTAGCGGGAGAGCCCCCTACAATGAGCAGTTCTTC
V gene: TRBV2; D gene: TRBD1; J gene: TRBJ1-2; clone size: NA; CDR3 protein: CASTGQGAYGYTF; CDR3 DNA: TGTGCCAGCACCGGACAGGGGGCCTATGGCTACACCTTC
V gene: TRBV5-4; D gene: TRBD1; J gene: TRBJ1-4; clone size: NA; CDR3 protein: CASSRGGTGENEKLFF; CDR3 DNA: TGTGCCAGCAGCAGAGGGGGGACAGGCGAAAATGAAAAACTGTTTTTT
V gene: TRBV7-2; D gene: NA; J gene: TRBJ1-4; clone size: NA; CDR3 protein: CASSLRGTTNEKLFF; CDR3 DNA: TGTGCCAGCAGCTTAAGAGGGACAACTAATGAAAAACTGTTTTTT
V gene: TRBV5-5; D gene: TRBD1; J gene: TRBJ2-7; clone size: NA; CDR3 protein: CASSLDVDRGPYEQYF; CDR3 DNA: TGTGCCAGCAGCTTGGACGTGGACAGGGGACCCTACGAGCAGTACTTC
V gene: TRBV7-9; D gene: NA; J gene: TRBJ1-1; clone size: once; CDR3 protein: CASSLAWTVNTEAFF; CDR3 DNA: TGTGCCAGCAGCTTAGCCTGGACAGTCAACACTGAAGCTTTCTTT
V gene: TRBV4-3; D gene: NA; J gene: TRBJ1-6; clone size: NA; CDR3 protein: CASSQGRTVHSPLHF; CDR3 DNA: TGCGCCAGCAGCCAAGGTCGGACAGTGCATTCACCCCTCCACTTT
V gene: TRBV11-2; D gene: TRBD1; J gene: TRBJ2-1; clone size: NA; CDR3 protein: CASSPSPGQGNNEQFF; CDR3 DNA: TGTGCCAGCAGCCCCTCCCCGGGACAGGGTAACAATGAGCAGTTCTTC
V gene: TRBV30; D gene: NA; J gene: TRBJ1-2; clone size: NA; CDR3 protein: CAWRSSRVGGYTF; CDR3 DNA: TGTGCCTGGAGGTCCAGCAGGGTAGGCGGCTACACCTTC
V gene: TRBV7-2; D gene: NA; J gene: TRBJ1-2; clone size: NA; CDR3 protein: CASSLVSLLRGYTF; CDR3 DNA: TGTGCCAGCAGCTTAGTCTCACTGTTGCGTGGCTACACCTTC
V gene: TRBV10-3; D gene: NA; J gene: TRBJ1-2; clone size: few; CDR3 protein: CAIRDGGHGYTF; CDR3 DNA: TGTGCCATCAGGGACGGGGGGCATGGCTACACCTTC
V gene: TRBV28; D gene: TRBD1; J gene: TRBJ1-2; clone size: NA; CDR3 protein: CASSRTGYGYTF; CDR3 DNA: TGTGCCAGCAGCCGGACAGGGTACGGCTACACCTTC
V gene: TRBV2; D gene: TRBD2; J gene: TRBJ2-1; clone size: NA; CDR3 protein: CASAGGRKGEQFF; CDR3 DNA: TGTGCCAGCGCGGGCGGGAGGAAGGGGGAGCAGTTCTTC
V gene: TRBV27; D gene: TRBD1; J gene: TRBJ1-1; clone size: few; CDR3 protein: CASSLADRGAEAFF; CDR3 DNA: TGTGCCAGCAGTTTAGCCGACAGGGGTGCTGAAGCTTTCTTT
V gene: TRBV5-6; D gene: TRBD1; J gene: TRBJ1-4; clone size: NA; CDR3 protein: CASSLDRLNEKLFF; CDR3 DNA: TGTGCCAGCAGCCTGGACAGGTTAAATGAAAAACTGTTTTTT
V gene: TRBV2; D gene: NA; J gene: TRBJ1-2; clone size: NA; CDR3 protein: CASRVDSDQNYTF; CDR3 DNA: TGTGCCAGCAGGGTCGACAGCGACCAAAATTACACCTTC
V gene: TRBV7-9; D gene: NA; J gene: TRBJ2-5; clone size: NA; CDR3 protein: CASSWGLGETQYF; CDR3 DNA: TGTGCCAGCAGCTGGGGACTTGGAGAGACCCAGTACTTC
V gene: TRBV6-6; D gene: NA; J gene: TRBJ2-7; clone size: NA; CDR3 protein: CASSSENRGGYEQYF; CDR3 DNA: TGTGCCAGCAGCTCCGAAAACAGGGGAGGCTACGAGCAGTACTTC
V gene: TRBV19; D gene: NA; J gene: TRBJ2-5; clone size: NA; CDR3 protein: CASSIGGFSETQYF; CDR3 DNA: TGTGCCAGTAGTATAGGCGGGTTTTCGGAGACCCAGTACTTC
V gene: TRBV7-9; D gene: TRBD1; J gene: TRBJ2-3; clone size: NA; CDR3 protein: CASSLLPGQGDTDTQYF; CDR3 DNA: TGTGCCAGCAGCTTACTCCCGGGACAGGGCGACACAGATACGCAGTATTTT
V gene: TRBV18; D gene: NA; J gene: TRBJ1-1; clone size: NA; CDR3 protein: CASSPRAGPNTEAFF; CDR3 DNA: TGTGCCAGCTCACCACGTGCAGGGCCGAACACTGAAGCTTTCTTT
V gene: TRBV7-2; D gene: TRBD1; J gene: TRBJ1-2; clone size: NA; CDR3 protein: CASSPGPGQGYGYTF; CDR3 DNA: TGTGCCAGCAGCCCCGGCCCGGGACAGGGTTACGGCTACACCTTC